Shown below are 22 T cell receptor beta chains from a single sample sequenced in a study of OX40 agonist ivuxolimab in advanced cancers. Some clones are missing from TCRdb's copy, which holds only in-frame ones; the method was immunoSEQ multiplex PCR. Among over 80,000 clones listed, roughly nine tenths were seen once. The sequenced sample was CD4+ or CD8+ T cells sorted from blood, obtained in a trial of the OX40 agonist ivuxolimab. Receptors originate from an adult with an advanced solid tumor such as melanoma, head and neck, liver or kidney cancer.

This chain links TRBV5-1 with TRBJ2-2, with 7 bases that match TRBD1. V was clipped by 3 bases and J by 0 bases; unmatched bases: 2. From germline, CDR1 is SGHRS and CDR2 YFSETQ. This CDR3 comprises 15 residues. CDR3 coding DNA: TGCGCCAGCAGCTCAGGGGGAACGAACACCGGGGAGCTGTTTTTT. As protein: CASSSGGTNTGELFF.

The chain joins TRBV10-3 to TRBJ1-2; D is uncertain. Germline V gene lookup returns CDR1 ENHRY and CDR2 SYGVKD. The CDR3 loop spans 12 amino acids. Trimming removed 3 bases from V and 4 bases from J, with 6 bases in between. CDR3 in DNA: TGTGCCATCAGTGACCTCACCTATGGCTACACCTTC. It translates to CAISDLTYGYTF.

V gene TRBV7-9 combines with J gene TRBJ2-1, with D unclear. The length of the CDR3 is 12 residues. Deletions cut 1 base from V and 7 bases from J, with 5 bases between. Germline CDR1 reads SEHNR; CDR2 reads FQNEAQ (reference sequence). CDR3 DNA sequence: TGTGCCAGCAGCTTAGGTTGGAATGAGCAGTTCTTC. Protein sequence: CASSLGWNEQFF.

This clone showed up just once. The CDR3 nucleotides read TGTGCCAGCTCCCTCGGGGGGGCAAACTACGAGCAGTACTTC. This translates into CASSLGGANYEQYF. V usage is TRBV18 and J usage is TRBJ2-7; 8 bases align to TRBD2. With 6 bases clipped from V and 3 bases from J, the junction kept 7 bases outside the gene matches. Germline assignment: CDR1 KGHSH and CDR2 LQKENI. CDR3 size: 14 residues.

The chain has TRBV7-3 and TRBJ2-2; the match to TRBD1 covers 7 bases. Germline assignment: CDR1 SGHTA and CDR2 FQGTGA. The CDR3 spans 13 residues. The junction had 4 bases not matched to a gene; V was cut back by 5 bases and J by 7 bases. CDR3 sequence reads: CASSKGAGGELFF. The CDR3 nucleotides read TGTGCCAGCAGCAAGGGGGCCGGCGGGGAGCTGTTTTTT.

The chain is built from TRBV5-1 and TRBJ1-6; D is unresolved. Germline V gene data show CDR1 as SGHRS and CDR2 as YFSETQ. V shed 0 bases and J shed 10 bases, with 8 bases lying between them. The length of the CDR3 is 13 residues. CDR3 nucleotides: TGCGCCAGCAGCTTGGGCGACGGCTCACCCCTCCACTTT. Translated, it gives CASSLGDGSPLHF.

CDR3 amino acids: CASVRNYGYTF. The CDR3 DNA sequence: TGTGCCAGCGTTAGAAACTATGGCTACACCTTC. The chain couples TRBV6-1 to TRBJ1-2; no firm D call. V lost 8 bases to trimming and J lost 2 bases, with 6 bases between them. Looked up from germline, CDR1 is MNHNS and CDR2 is SASEGT. This CDR3 region has 11 residues.

The J gene is TRBJ1-2, the V gene TRBV6-1; D call uncertain. CDR1 and CDR2 (germline): MNHNS, SASEGT. The CDR3 has 15 residues. V lost 2 bases and J lost 0, with 10 bases in between. CDR3 nucleotide sequence: TGTGCCAGCAGTGAACGTAACAGAGCTAACTATGGCTACACCTTC. Translated, it gives CASSERNRANYGYTF.

The CDR3 DNA follows: TGCGCCAGCAGCTCGACTAGCGGGAGGGCCTGGGATACGCAGTATTTT. Encoded protein: CASSSTSGRAWDTQYF. V is TRBV5-1 and J is TRBJ2-3, with 14 bases fitting TRBD2. The CDR3 contains 16 residues. V was clipped by 3 bases and J by 6 bases; unmatched bases: 6. The germline CDR1 and CDR2 sequences are SGHRS and YFSETQ. Full variable domain (missing parts from reference TRBV5-1 and TRBJ2-3): KAGVTQTPRYLIKTRGQQVTLSCSPISGHRSVSWYQQTPGQGLQFLFEYFSETQRNKGNFPGRFSGRQFSNSRSEMNVSTLELGDSALYLCASSSTSGRAWDTQYFGPGTRLTVL.

In this sample, this clone turned up once. The rearrangement joins TRBV19 to TRBJ1-2; D is ambiguous. There are 13 residues in the CDR3. Germline CDR1 is LNHDA and CDR2 is SQIVND (reference sequence). Deletions cut 2 bases from V and 2 bases from J, with 6 bases between. The chain's CDR3 is CASSINPNYGYTF. The CDR3 coding sequence is TGTGCCAGTAGTATAAACCCCAACTATGGCTACACCTTC.

The chain employs TRBV9 and TRBJ2-7; D gene ambiguous. The germline V gene encodes CDR1 SGDLS and CDR2 YYNGEE. The CDR3 contains 14 residues. The germline V and J ends were trimmed by 4 bases and 3 bases, with 14 bases remaining between them. This CDR3 reads CASSPKTDYYEQYF. The CDR3 DNA sequence: TGTGCCAGCAGCCCAAAAACAGATTACTACGAGCAGTACTTC.

The chain uses TRBV7-2 and TRBJ2-7; 11 nucleotides line up with TRBD2. Germline assignment: CDR1 SGHTA and CDR2 FQGNSA. This CDR3 has 15 residues. J gave up 6 bases and V 1 base, and 5 bases lay outside the gene matches. The CDR3 here is CASSLVRTSGREQYF. CDR3 DNA: TGTGCCAGCAGCTTAGTGAGGACTAGCGGGCGCGAGCAGTACTTC.

This chain links TRBV7-9 with TRBJ1-1; D is unclear. Trimming left V 2 bases short and J 10 bases short, with 20 bases between. The CDR3 extends over 15 amino acids. Germline V gene data show CDR1 as SEHNR and CDR2 as FQNEAQ (reference sequence). Here the CDR3 DNA reads TGTGCCAGCAGCTTAACGGGAAGGGAAATCGGTGTAGCTTTCTTT. It encodes CASSLTGREIGVAFF.

V is TRBV19 and J is TRBJ2-7; possibly TRBD2 for D (5 bases). Trimming removed 6 bases at V and 5 bases at J, with 17 bases between. This CDR3 region has 14 residues. Germline V gives CDR1 LNHDA, CDR2 SQIVND (reference sequence). Here the CDR3 reads CASRRGGFIDEQYF. The CDR3 nucleotides read TGTGCCAGTAGAAGAGGCGGGTTTATCGACGAGCAGTACTTC.

The V and J genes are TRBV7-9 and TRBJ1-1; D is ambiguous. The CDR3 spans 15 residues. Per the germline V gene, CDR1 is SEHNR and CDR2 is FQNEAQ (reference sequence). Trimming stripped 0 bases from V and 3 bases from J, with 11 bases between. CDR3 in DNA: TGTGCCAGCAGCTTAGCTCGGTCCTGGGACACTGAAGCTTTCTTT. Protein sequence: CASSLARSWDTEAFF. Using reference TRBV7-9 and TRBJ1-1 for the parts outside the CDR3, the full variable domain is DTGVSQNPRHKITKRGQNVTFRCDPISEHNRLYWYRQTLGQGPEFLTYFQNEAQLEKSRLLSDRFSAERPKGSFSTLEIQRTEQGDSAMYLCASSLARSWDTEAFFGQGTRLTVV.

The V gene is TRBV27, the J gene TRBJ2-7; tentatively, D is TRBD1 or TRBD2 (5 bases each). V was pared by 2 bases and J by 5 bases, with 10 bases between. This CDR3 has 13 residues. The V gene's germline CDR1 is MNHEY and CDR2 SMNVEV (reference sequence). CDR3 region: CASSLTGHHEQYF. CDR3 bases: TGTGCCAGCAGTTTAACGGGGCACCACGAGCAGTACTTC.

The chain employs TRBV6-5 and TRBJ2-2, with D possibly being TRBD2 (5 bases). Germline V gene sequence: CDR1 MNHEY, CDR2 SVGAGI. Trimming left V 11 bases short and J 4 bases short, with 8 bases between. The CDR3 is made up of 11 amino acids. CDR3 nucleotides: TGTGCCGCCCGGGGCACCGGGGAGCTGTTTTTT. This encodes CAARGTGELFF.

This clone was observed a few times. The chain joins TRBV29-1 to TRBJ2-1; 11 bases fit TRBD2. The CDR3 is 16 amino acids. Germline trimming cut 1 base from V and 3 bases from J; bases unmatched to any gene: 5. CDR1 SQVTM and CDR2 ANQGSEA come from the germline V gene. The CDR3 sequence is CSVEGGTSGYYNEQFF. CDR3 coding DNA: TGCAGCGTTGAAGGGGGGACTAGCGGTTACTACAATGAGCAGTTCTTC.

The rearrangement uses TRBV5-6 and TRBJ2-6; D not resolved. Trimming stripped 6 bases from V and 0 bases from J, with 7 bases between. The CDR3 has 14 amino acids. Germline-derived CDR1 and CDR2 are SGHDT and YYEEEE. CDR3 DNA: TGTGCCAGCACAATAGTCTCTGGGGCCAACGTCCTGACTTTC. It is translated as CASTIVSGANVLTF.

The chain has TRBV19 and TRBJ1-2; D remains ambiguous. The V gene lost 5 bases and the J gene lost 2 bases, with 9 bases spanning the gap. Germline V lookup: CDR1 LNHDA, CDR2 SQIVND (reference sequence). CDR3 size: 13 residues. The CDR3 is CASSYLANYGYTF. The CDR3 nucleotides read TGTGCCAGTAGTTACCTTGCAAACTATGGCTACACCTTC. Supplemented by reference TRBV19 and TRBJ1-2, the full variable domain reads DGGITQSPKYLFRKEGQNVTLSCEQNLNHDAMYWYRQDPGQGLRLIYYSQIVNDFQKGDIAEGYSVSREKKESFPLTVTSAQKNPTAFYLCASSYLANYGYTFGSGTRLTVV.

The V call is TRBV25-1, the J call TRBJ1-3; 8 bases line up with TRBD1. The germline CDR1 and CDR2 sequences are MGHDK and SYGVNS. V gave up 3 bases and J gave up 4 bases; unmatched junction bases: 5. There are 15 residues in the CDR3. The CDR3 nucleotides are TGTGCCAGCAGTGATCCTACAGGGGGAGGAAACACCATATATTTT. Translation: CASSDPTGGGNTIYF.

The J gene is TRBJ1-3, the V gene TRBV7-9; D is unclear. V was shortened by 4 bases and J by 0 bases, with 16 bases between the two germline ends. Germline CDR1 and CDR2: SEHNR and FQNEAQ (reference sequence). This CDR3 contains 17 residues. The DNA of the CDR3 is TGTGCCAGCAGCTCGCCCCCTCGCGTGAGCTCTGGAAACACCATATATTTT. It encodes CASSSPPRVSSGNTIYF.